This T cell receptor (beta chain) is from a study of blood T cell repertoires in COVID-19. Study-wide background: Acute-phase and convalescent COVID-19 samples originated in the United States, Italy and Spain. T cells, B-cell-depleted T cells, or PBMCs provided the cDNA or gDNA that served as material.

In the source study's methods: Counts of nucleated cells, estimated from reference gene primer amplification, were obtained. Sequenced by immunoSEQ multiplex PCR; TCRdb stores in-frame clones only, minus some. The V and J calls and the clone size are those of that table, but D and trimming were determined from the DNA. In the table there are approximately 150,000 clones, approximately 90% of which are singletons. The germline V and J ends were trimmed by 3 bases and 3 bases, with 9 bases remaining between them. This CDR3 is built from 14 residues. CDR1 and CDR2 from the germline V gene are SGDLS and YYNGEE.

The source of this sequence is a woman aged 45-65 years with acute or convalescent COVID-19. This chain joins TRBV9 and TRBJ2-2; D is undetermined. Sequenced input: peripheral blood. CDR3 sequence: CASSADTYTGELFF. The DNA of the CDR3 is TGTGCCAGCAGCGCAGACACGTACACCGGGGAGCTGTTTTTT.